This entry lists 32 T cell receptor beta chains sequenced from one sample in a study of shared clonotypes between healthy human individuals. It was CD45RO-negative cells, positively selected for CCR7, that made up naive CD8 cells, with terminally differentiated effector memory CD45RA+ cells excluded. Here immunoSEQ multiplex PCR was the method, and the copy in TCRdb shows in-frame clones only, minus some. Of approximately 600,000 clones in the sample, roughly 95% were seen once. Source material: naive CD8+ T cells sorted from blood. These receptors originate from a woman in her 30s in good health.

The V gene is TRBV7-9, the J gene TRBJ2-1; 8 bases fit TRBD2. The CDR3 extends over 15 amino acids. Looked up from germline, CDR1 is SEHNR and CDR2 is FQNEAQ (reference sequence). J gave up 4 bases and V 4 bases, and 6 bases lay outside the gene matches. The CDR3 is CASSSPGLGYNEQFF. DNA of the CDR3: TGTGCCAGCAGCTCCCCGGGACTAGGTTACAATGAGCAGTTCTTC.

The chain combines TRBV28 with TRBJ2-7; weak D call: TRBD2 (5 bases). Germline V gene lookup returns CDR1 MDHEN and CDR2 SYDVKM. Between the trimmed V and J ends, which lost 4 bases and 7 bases, there was a span of 20 bases. This CDR3 is built from 15 residues. For the CDR3, the DNA is TGTGCCAGCAGTTCCAACAAATGGGGTCCGGGGGAGCAGTACTTC. Protein sequence: CASSSNKWGPGEQYF.

The chain is built from TRBV7-8 and TRBJ1-5; weak D call: TRBD1 (5 bases). V shed 5 bases and J shed 0 bases, with 8 bases lying between them. Germline V gives CDR1 SGHVS, CDR2 FQNEAQ. This CDR3 is 14 amino acids long. CDR3 amino acids: CASSPGFSNQPQHF. The CDR3 DNA is TGTGCCAGCAGCCCAGGGTTTAGCAATCAGCCCCAGCATTTT.

The V and J genes are TRBV28 and TRBJ2-7; D remains unclear. V lost 10 bases and J lost 2, with 12 bases in between. Germline CDR1 and CDR2: MDHEN and SYDVKM. The CDR3 loop spans 12 amino acids. The CDR3 here is CANGPSAYEQYF. The CDR3, as DNA: TGTGCCAACGGGCCTTCAGCCTACGAGCAGTACTTC.

As to this clone: The same CDR3 can be traced to other DNA sequences in this sample. The rearrangement links TRBV27 to TRBJ2-1; TRBD2 aligns across 15 bases. Per germline, CDR1 MNHEY and CDR2 SMNVEV (reference sequence). The CDR3 covers 15 residues. V shed 6 bases and J 7 bases; nucleotides not matched to a gene: 4. In nucleotides, the CDR3 is TGTGCCAGCAGCCACGGGACTAGCGGGAGGAATGAGCAGTTCTTC. It translates to CASSHGTSGRNEQFF.

The rearrangement uses TRBV5-4 and TRBJ1-2; D may be TRBD1 (6 bases). With 0 bases removed from V and 8 bases from J, the gap between germline ends came to 14 bases. CDR3 length equals 14 residues. Per germline, CDR1 SGHNT and CDR2 YYREEE (reference sequence). CDR3 DNA: TGTGCCAGCAGCTTGGATGGGGGCCTCTTGGGCTACACCTTC. Its protein is CASSLDGGLLGYTF.

The chain uses TRBV4-1 and TRBJ2-7; 9 bases are a match to TRBD2. The V gene's germline CDR1 is MGHRA and CDR2 YSYEKL. The CDR3 has 18 residues. With V trimmed by 0 bases and J by 0 bases, 9 bases remained unmatched. The CDR3 here is CASSQDRGGRAISYEQYF. In DNA form, the CDR3 reads TGCGCCAGCAGCCAAGATCGAGGCGGGAGGGCCATCTCCTACGAGCAGTACTTC.

Remarks on this clone: A junction boundary mismatches the germline segment, possibly from a read error. The V gene is TRBV29-1, the J gene TRBJ2-3; D is perhaps TRBD2 (5 bases). Per germline, CDR1 SQVTM and CDR2 ANQGSEA. The CDR3 is made up of 10 amino acids. The DNA for the CDR3 is TGCAGCGTTGAGGGGAAGGGAGCGGAGTTT. Amino acid sequence: CSVEGKGAEF.

The chain carries TRBV28 and TRBJ2-7, with 8 nucleotides matching TRBD1. Germline CDR1 MDHEN, CDR2 SYDVKM. This CDR3 comprises 14 residues. V shed 2 bases, J shed 3 bases, and the junction held 3 bases outside the gene matches. CDR3 coding DNA: TGTGCCAGCAGTTTAAAACAGGGGGGCTACGAGCAGTACTTC. Translated: CASSLKQGGYEQYF. The complete variable domain, with remaining parts taken from reference TRBV28 and TRBJ2-7, reads DVKVTQSSRYLVKRTGEKVFLECVQDMDHENMFWYRQDPGLGLRLIYFSYDVKMKEKGDIPEGYSVSREKKERFSLILESASTNQTSMYLCASSLKQGGYEQYFGPGTRLTVT.

The rearrangement joins TRBV28 to TRBJ1-4, with a weak D call TRBD1 (5 bases). Germline V CDR1 and CDR2: MDHEN, SYDVKM. Trimming left V 6 bases short and J 8 bases short, with 19 bases between. This CDR3 is 15 amino acids long. The CDR3 here is CASRVVAVGGEKLFF. CDR3 bases: TGTGCCAGCAGGGTGGTGGCAGTGGGGGGGGAAAAACTGTTTTTT. The variable domain in full, completed from reference TRBV28 and TRBJ1-4, reads DVKVTQSSRYLVKRTGEKVFLECVQDMDHENMFWYRQDPGLGLRLIYFSYDVKMKEKGDIPEGYSVSREKKERFSLILESASTNQTSMYLCASRVVAVGGEKLFFGSGTQLSVL.

The chain carries TRBV4-1 and TRBJ1-5; tentatively, D is TRBD1 (5 bases). The length of the CDR3 is 14 residues. CDR1 and CDR2 from the germline V gene are MGHRA and YSYEKL. Trimming took 4 bases from V and 4 from J, leaving 11 bases between them. CDR3 nucleotide sequence: TGCGCCAGCAGCCCCGGGACGGAGAATCAGCCCCAGCATTTT. It yields the protein CASSPGTENQPQHF.

V gene TRBV14 combines with J gene TRBJ2-1; D perhaps matches TRBD1 (5 bases). CDR1 and CDR2 (germline): SGHDN, FVKESK. The V gene lost 5 bases and the J gene lost 7 bases, with 18 bases spanning the gap. The CDR3 has 15 amino acids. The CDR3 coding sequence is TGTGCCAGCAGCGAGGACAAGCCCTTAGGGAATGAGCAGTTCTTC. Translation: CASSEDKPLGNEQFF.

The V gene is TRBV4-1, the J gene TRBJ1-6; D is undetermined. Germline V gene sequence: CDR1 MGHRA, CDR2 YSYEKL. The CDR3 runs 13 residues. Trimming stripped 1 base from V and 7 bases from J, with 5 bases between. CDR3 bases: TGCGCCAGCAGCCAAGTGGGCAATTCACCCCTCCACTTT. It codes for CASSQVGNSPLHF.

This chain connects TRBV4-1 to TRBJ2-3, with 12 bases aligning to TRBD2. The V and J ends lost 4 bases and 3 bases, in that order; junction bases with no gene match: 8. The CDR3 sequence is 17 residues long. Per the germline V gene, CDR1 is MGHRA and CDR2 is YSYEKL. The CDR3 region is CASSLTGLAGITDTQYF. In DNA form, the CDR3 reads TGCGCCAGCAGCCTAACCGGACTAGCGGGAATAACAGATACGCAGTATTTT.

V is TRBV13 and J is TRBJ2-1; D may be TRBD2 (6 bases). Germline CDR1 reads PRHDT; CDR2 reads FYEKMQ (reference sequence). The CDR3 is 15 residues long. Trimming shortened V by 0 bases and J by 5 bases, and 11 bases separated the two germline ends. The CDR3 region is CASSLGARTNNEQFF. For the CDR3, the DNA is TGTGCCAGCAGCTTAGGGGCTAGGACTAACAATGAGCAGTTCTTC.

The rearrangement uses TRBV6-5 and TRBJ1-1; possibly TRBD1 for D (5 bases). This CDR3 spans 16 amino acids. Germline values: CDR1 MNHEY, CDR2 SVGAGI. V lost 0 bases and J 4 bases, leaving 15 bases between the germline ends. The CDR3 here is CASSYSRLMGGTEAFF. As DNA, the CDR3 is TGTGCCAGCAGTTACTCGAGGCTTATGGGGGGCACTGAAGCTTTCTTT.

The rearrangement links TRBV6-6 to TRBJ2-7; 8 nucleotides align to TRBD1. This CDR3 is 13 amino acids long. Trimming cost V 5 bases and J 5 bases; bases outside gene matches: 5. The germline V gene encodes CDR1 MNHNY and CDR2 SVGAGI (reference sequence). Here the CDR3 reads CASSQDRVDEQYF. The CDR3 bases are TGTGCCAGCAGTCAGGACAGGGTGGACGAGCAGTACTTC.

This chain joins TRBV11-2 and TRBJ2-2; TRBD2 aligns across 14 bases. V was pared by 11 bases and J by 6 bases, with 17 bases of the junction left unmatched. This CDR3 contains 18 residues. CDR1 and CDR2 (germline): SGHAT, FQNNGV. DNA of the CDR3: TGTGCCTCTGGGGGGGTGACTAGCGGGAGGGGTCCCCCCGGGGAGCTGTTTTTT. Its protein is CASGGVTSGRGPPGELFF.

The J gene is TRBJ2-1, the V gene TRBV20-1; D gene uncertain. V was clipped by 3 bases and J by 10 bases, with 10 bases between them. The germline V gene has CDR1 DFQATT and CDR2 SNEGSKA (reference sequence). This CDR3 has 11 residues. The CDR3, as DNA: TGCAGTGCTAGGCCCATCAGGGAGCAGTTCTTC. Translated, it gives CSARPIREQFF.

This clone appeared a single time. The chain uses TRBV18 and TRBJ1-1; D not resolved. The CDR3 length is 18 residues. Trimming shortened V by 3 bases and J by 4 bases, and 24 bases separated the two germline ends. Germline lookup yields CDR1 KGHSH and CDR2 LQKENI. CDR3 amino acids: CASSPSSLSSPEGTEAFF. The CDR3 nucleotides read TGTGCCAGCTCACCCTCCTCTCTTTCATCACCCGAGGGCACTGAAGCTTTCTTT.

This sequence joins TRBV6-5 and TRBJ1-1; the D gene is possibly TRBD1 (5 bases). CDR1 is MNHEY and CDR2 is SVGAGI in the germline V gene. V was clipped by 2 bases and J by 1 base, with 8 bases between them. The CDR3 is made up of 14 amino acids. Here the CDR3 reads CASSYRGGNTEAFF. Here the CDR3 DNA reads TGTGCCAGCAGTTACAGGGGCGGGAACACTGAAGCTTTCTTT.

The V gene is TRBV10-3, the J gene TRBJ2-7; D is undetermined. Between the trimmed V and J ends, which lost 2 bases and 5 bases, there was a span of 13 bases. The length of the CDR3 is 14 residues. Germline-derived CDR1 and CDR2 are ENHRY and SYGVKD. The CDR3 loop is CAISEVSSGHEQYF. The CDR3 coding sequence is TGTGCCATCAGTGAGGTCTCGTCGGGCCACGAGCAGTACTTC.

This clone was recorded once. The V and J genes are TRBV28 and TRBJ2-7; weak D call: TRBD2 (7 bases). The CDR3 runs 12 residues. CDR1 and CDR2 (germline): MDHEN, SYDVKM. Trimming removed 9 bases from V and 4 bases from J, with 13 bases in between. Here the CDR3 DNA reads TGTGCCAGTAGGGGGGGTTTTTACGAGCAGTACTTC. Translation: CASRGGFYEQYF. Full variable domain (rest looked up from reference TRBV28 and TRBJ2-7): DVKVTQSSRYLVKRTGEKVFLECVQDMDHENMFWYRQDPGLGLRLIYFSYDVKMKEKGDIPEGYSVSREKKERFSLILESASTNQTSMYLCASRGGFYEQYFGPGTRLTVT.

This chain links TRBV2 with TRBJ2-7, with TRBD2 matching over 7 bases. Germline assignment: CDR1 SNHLY and CDR2 FYNNEI. The CDR3 extends over 14 amino acids. The V and J ends lost 2 bases and 7 bases, in that order; junction bases with no gene match: 8. CDR3 sequence (DNA): TGTGCCAGCAGTGAAAGGAGGCTAGCGGAGGAGCAGTACTTC. The encoded protein is CASSERRLAEEQYF.

V gene TRBV7-2 combines with J gene TRBJ2-7; 8 nucleotides match TRBD1. CDR1 and CDR2 from the germline V gene are SGHTA and FQGNSA. The CDR3 is made up of 17 amino acids. V lost 1 base to trimming and J lost 2 bases; unmatched junction nucleotides: 10. The CDR3: CASSLEGQGNNPYEQYF. DNA for the CDR3: TGTGCCAGCAGCTTAGAAGGACAGGGCAATAATCCCTACGAGCAGTACTTC.

V usage is TRBV7-9 and J usage is TRBJ2-7; 10 nucleotides agree with TRBD1. The germline CDR1 and CDR2 sequences are SEHNR and FQNEAQ (reference sequence). This CDR3 contains 14 residues. V shed 6 bases, J shed 5 bases, and the junction held 7 bases outside the gene matches. The CDR3 DNA follows: TGTGCCAGCAGTACCGGGACAGGGGAGAACGAGCAGTACTTC. Translation: CASSTGTGENEQYF.

The chain joins TRBV5-3 to TRBJ1-2; 7 bases are shared with TRBD1. TRBV5-3 is labeled an ORF, and its function is uncertain. The CDR3 totals 14 residues. Trimming removed 0 bases from V and 6 bases from J; junction bases left unmatched: 5. The CDR3 here is CARSLEGAWNGYTF. The CDR3 DNA follows: TGTGCCAGAAGCTTGGAGGGGGCGTGGAATGGCTACACCTTC.

This chain joins TRBV28 and TRBJ1-2, with D unresolved. CDR3 length: 13 residues. The V and J ends lost 3 bases and 3 bases respectively, with 8 bases between them. Germline V gene sequence: CDR1 MDHEN, CDR2 SYDVKM. CDR3 nucleotide sequence: TGTGCCAGCAGTTTTATGGGAGACTATGGCTACACCTTC. Its protein product is CASSFMGDYGYTF.

The chain has TRBV11-2 and TRBJ2-7; 8 positions match TRBD2. This CDR3 comprises 15 residues. Germline lookup yields CDR1 SGHAT and CDR2 FQNNGV. Trimming cost V 5 bases and J 3 bases; bases outside gene matches: 9. The CDR3 sequence: CASSLSGGILYEQYF. DNA of the CDR3: TGTGCCAGCAGCCTCAGCGGGGGCATTCTCTACGAGCAGTACTTC.

V usage is TRBV12-5 and J usage is TRBJ2-7, with D maybe TRBD2 (5 bases). Germline V CDR1 and CDR2: LGHNT, FRNRAP. Deletions cut 2 bases from V and 3 bases from J, with 23 bases between. This CDR3 has 18 amino acids. CDR3 in DNA: TGTGCTAGTGGTTTGCCCGGTTTGGCACCCGGAGGTTGCTACGAGCAGTACTTC. As protein: CASGLPGLAPGGCYEQYF.

This clone was detected only a few times. The rearrangement uses TRBV4-1 and TRBJ1-1; D is unclear. V lost 0 bases and J 7 bases, leaving 15 bases between the germline ends. CDR3 length equals 15 residues. CDR1 MGHRA and CDR2 YSYEKL come from the germline V gene. CDR3 coding DNA: TGCGCCAGCAGCCAAGATCCAGCAGTCGCCGGTGAAGCTTTCTTT. This codes for CASSQDPAVAGEAFF.

The V and J genes are TRBV7-9 and TRBJ2-3; D remains ambiguous. The germline gives CDR1 SEHNR, CDR2 FQNEAQ (reference sequence). The CDR3 consists of 13 residues. V was clipped by 4 bases and J by 0 bases, with 5 bases between them. The CDR3 sequence: CASSSSSTDTQYF. Here the CDR3 DNA reads TGTGCCAGCAGCTCCTCCAGCACAGATACGCAGTATTTT.